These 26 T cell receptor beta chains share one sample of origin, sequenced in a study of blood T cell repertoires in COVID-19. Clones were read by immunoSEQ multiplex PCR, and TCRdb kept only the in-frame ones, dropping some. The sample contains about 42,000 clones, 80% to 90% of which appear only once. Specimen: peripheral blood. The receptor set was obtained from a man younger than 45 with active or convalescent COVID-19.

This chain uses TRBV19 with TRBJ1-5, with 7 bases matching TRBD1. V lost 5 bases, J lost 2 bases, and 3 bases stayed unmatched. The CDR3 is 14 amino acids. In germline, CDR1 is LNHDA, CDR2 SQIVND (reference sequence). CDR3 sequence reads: CASSGQAGNQPQHF. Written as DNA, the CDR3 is TGTGCCAGTAGTGGACAGGCGGGCAATCAGCCCCAGCATTTT. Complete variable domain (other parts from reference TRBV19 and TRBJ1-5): DGGITQSPKYLFRKEGQNVTLSCEQNLNHDAMYWYRQDPGQGLRLIYYSQIVNDFQKGDIAEGYSVSREKKESFPLTVTSAQKNPTAFYLCASSGQAGNQPQHFGDGTRLSIL.

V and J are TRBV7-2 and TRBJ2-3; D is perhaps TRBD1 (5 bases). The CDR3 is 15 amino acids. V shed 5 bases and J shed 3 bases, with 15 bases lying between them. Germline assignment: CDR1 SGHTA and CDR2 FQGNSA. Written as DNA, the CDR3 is TGTGCCAGCAGCCCGCAGGGTGAATGGACAGATACGCAGTATTTT. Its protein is CASSPQGEWTDTQYF.

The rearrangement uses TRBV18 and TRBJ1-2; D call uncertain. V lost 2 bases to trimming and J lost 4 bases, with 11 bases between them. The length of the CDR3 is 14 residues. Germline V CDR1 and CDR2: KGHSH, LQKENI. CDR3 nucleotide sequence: TGTGCCAGCTCACCATACGGGGTCGGCTATGGCTACACCTTC. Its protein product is CASSPYGVGYGYTF.

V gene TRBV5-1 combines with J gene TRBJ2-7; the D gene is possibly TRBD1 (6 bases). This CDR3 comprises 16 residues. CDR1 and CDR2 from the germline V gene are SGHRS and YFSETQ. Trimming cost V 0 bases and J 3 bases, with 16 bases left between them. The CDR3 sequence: CASSLGTRGAYYEQYF. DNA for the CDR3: TGCGCCAGCAGCTTGGGTACCAGGGGCGCTTACTACGAGCAGTACTTC. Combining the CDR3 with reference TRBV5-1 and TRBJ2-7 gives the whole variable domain KAGVTQTPRYLIKTRGQQVTLSCSPISGHRSVSWYQQTPGQGLQFLFEYFSETQRNKGNFPGRFSGRQFSNSRSEMNVSTLELGDSALYLCASSLGTRGAYYEQYFGPGTRLTVT.

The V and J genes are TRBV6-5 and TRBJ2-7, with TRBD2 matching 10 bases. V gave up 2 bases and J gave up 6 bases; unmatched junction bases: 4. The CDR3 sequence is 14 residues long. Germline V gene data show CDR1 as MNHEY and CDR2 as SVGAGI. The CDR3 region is CASSYTGTSAEQYV. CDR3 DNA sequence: TGTGCCAGCAGTTACACCGGGACTAGCGCCGAGCAGTACGTC.

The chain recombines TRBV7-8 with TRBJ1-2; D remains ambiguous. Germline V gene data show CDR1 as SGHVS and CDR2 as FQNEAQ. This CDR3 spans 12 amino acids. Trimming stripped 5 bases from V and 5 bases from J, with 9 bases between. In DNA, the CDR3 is TGTGCCAGCAGCCCTAGTGAATATGGCTACACCTTC. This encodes CASSPSEYGYTF.

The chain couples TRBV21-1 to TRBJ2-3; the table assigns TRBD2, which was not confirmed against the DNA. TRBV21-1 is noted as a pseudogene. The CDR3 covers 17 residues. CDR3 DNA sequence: TGTGCCAGCAGCAAAGCTCGGGGAGAGTCTAGCACAGATACGCAGTATTTT. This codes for CASSKARGESSTDTQYF.

Here the CDR3 reads CASRTGLAETQYF. The CDR3 DNA follows: TGTGCCAGTCGGACAGGACTAGCGGAGACCCAGTACTTC. This chain links TRBV27 with TRBJ2-5; 9 bases agree with TRBD2. The germline V gene encodes CDR1 MNHEY and CDR2 SMNVEV (reference sequence). Unmatched junction bases numbered 7, after V lost 9 bases and J lost 5 bases. This CDR3 has 13 residues.

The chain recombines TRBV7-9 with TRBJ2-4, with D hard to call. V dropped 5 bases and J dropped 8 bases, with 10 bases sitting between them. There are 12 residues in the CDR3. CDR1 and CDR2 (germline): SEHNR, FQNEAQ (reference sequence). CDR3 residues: CASSDTLDIQYF. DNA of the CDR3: TGTGCCAGCAGCGATACCCTAGACATTCAGTACTTC.

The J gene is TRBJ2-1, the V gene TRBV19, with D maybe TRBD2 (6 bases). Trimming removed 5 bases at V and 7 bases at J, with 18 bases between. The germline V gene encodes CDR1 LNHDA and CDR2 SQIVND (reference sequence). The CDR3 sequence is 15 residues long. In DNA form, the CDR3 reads TGTGCCAGTAGTCCAATCCGGGGGATACGGAATGAGCAGTTCTTC. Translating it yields CASSPIRGIRNEQFF.

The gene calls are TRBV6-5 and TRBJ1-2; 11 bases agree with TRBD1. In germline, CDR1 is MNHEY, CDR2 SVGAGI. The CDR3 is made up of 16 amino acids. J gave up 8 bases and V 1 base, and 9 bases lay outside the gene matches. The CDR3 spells CASSYWTGGPYWGYTF. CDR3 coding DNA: TGTGCCAGCAGTTACTGGACAGGGGGCCCCTATTGGGGCTACACCTTC.

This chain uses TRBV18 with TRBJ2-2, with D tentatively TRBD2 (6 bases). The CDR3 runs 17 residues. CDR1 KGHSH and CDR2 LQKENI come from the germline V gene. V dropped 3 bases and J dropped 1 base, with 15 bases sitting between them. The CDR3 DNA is TGTGCCAGCTCACCCTCGGGGGTAGCGAAGAACACCGGGGAGCTGTTTTTT. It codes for CASSPSGVAKNTGELFF.

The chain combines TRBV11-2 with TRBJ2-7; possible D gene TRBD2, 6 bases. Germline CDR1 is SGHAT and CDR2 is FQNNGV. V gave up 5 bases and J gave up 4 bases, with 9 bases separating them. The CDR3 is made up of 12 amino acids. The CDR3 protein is CASSRSGYEQYV. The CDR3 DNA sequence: TGTGCCAGCAGCCGTAGCGGTTACGAGCAGTACGTC.

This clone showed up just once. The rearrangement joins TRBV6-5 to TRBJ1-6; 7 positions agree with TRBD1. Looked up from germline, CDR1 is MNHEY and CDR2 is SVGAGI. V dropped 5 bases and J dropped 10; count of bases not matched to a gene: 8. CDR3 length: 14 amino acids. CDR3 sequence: CASSKRQGRSPLHF. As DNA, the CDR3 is TGTGCCAGCAGTAAGAGACAGGGCAGGTCACCCCTCCACTTT.

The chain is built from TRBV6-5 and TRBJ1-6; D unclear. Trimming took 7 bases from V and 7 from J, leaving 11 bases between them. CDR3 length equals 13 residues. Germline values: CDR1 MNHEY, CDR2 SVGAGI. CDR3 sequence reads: CASTPRSNSPLHF. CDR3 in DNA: TGTGCCAGCACCCCGCGGAGCAATTCACCCCTCCACTTT.

The CDR3 protein is CASRKDVGQGPRGHGYTF. As DNA, the CDR3 is TGTGCCAGCCGTAAGGACGTGGGACAGGGACCTAGGGGGCATGGCTACACCTTC. V gene TRBV27 combines with J gene TRBJ1-2, with TRBD1 identical over 9 bases. The CDR3 has 18 residues. Germline-derived CDR1 and CDR2 are MNHEY and SMNVEV (reference sequence). V lost 8 bases, J lost 6 bases, and 22 bases stayed unmatched.

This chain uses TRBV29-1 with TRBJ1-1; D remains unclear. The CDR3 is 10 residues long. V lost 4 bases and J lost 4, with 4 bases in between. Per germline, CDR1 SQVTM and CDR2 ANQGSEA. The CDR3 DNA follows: TGCAGCGTTGTATCCACTGAAGCTTTCTTT. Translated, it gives CSVVSTEAFF.

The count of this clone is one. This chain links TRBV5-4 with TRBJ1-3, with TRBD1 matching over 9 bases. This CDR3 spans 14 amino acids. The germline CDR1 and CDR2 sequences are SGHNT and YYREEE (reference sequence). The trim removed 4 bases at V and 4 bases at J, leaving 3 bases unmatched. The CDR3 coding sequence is TGTGCCAGCAGCGCACAGGGGGCCGGAAACACCATATATTTT. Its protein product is CASSAQGAGNTIYF.

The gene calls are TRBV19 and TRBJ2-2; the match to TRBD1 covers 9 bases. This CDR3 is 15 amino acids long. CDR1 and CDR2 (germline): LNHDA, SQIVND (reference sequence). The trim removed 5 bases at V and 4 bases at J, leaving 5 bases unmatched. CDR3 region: CASSLGDRATGELFF. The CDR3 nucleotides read TGTGCCAGTAGTCTCGGGGACAGGGCCACCGGGGAGCTGTTTTTT. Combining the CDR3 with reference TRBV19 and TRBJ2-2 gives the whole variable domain DGGITQSPKYLFRKEGQNVTLSCEQNLNHDAMYWYRQDPGQGLRLIYYSQIVNDFQKGDIAEGYSVSREKKESFPLTVTSAQKNPTAFYLCASSLGDRATGELFFGEGSRLTVL.

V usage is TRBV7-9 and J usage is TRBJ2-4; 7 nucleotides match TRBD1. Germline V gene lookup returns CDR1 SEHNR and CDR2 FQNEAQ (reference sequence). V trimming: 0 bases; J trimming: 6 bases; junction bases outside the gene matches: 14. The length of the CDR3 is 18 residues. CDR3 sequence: CASSLAGTAGSYGNIQYF. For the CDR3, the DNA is TGTGCCAGCAGCTTAGCCGGGACAGCCGGTTCTTATGGAAACATTCAGTACTTC.

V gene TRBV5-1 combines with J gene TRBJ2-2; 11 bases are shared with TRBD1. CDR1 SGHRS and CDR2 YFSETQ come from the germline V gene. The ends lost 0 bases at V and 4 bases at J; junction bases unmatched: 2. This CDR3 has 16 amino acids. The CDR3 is CASSLDGTGGTGELFF. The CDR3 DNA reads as TGCGCCAGCAGCTTGGACGGGACAGGGGGCACCGGGGAGCTGTTTTTT.

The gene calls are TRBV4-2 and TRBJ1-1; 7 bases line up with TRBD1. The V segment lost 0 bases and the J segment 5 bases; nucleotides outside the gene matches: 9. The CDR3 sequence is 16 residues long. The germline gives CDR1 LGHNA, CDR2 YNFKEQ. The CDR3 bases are TGTGCCAGCAGCCAAGATAACGACAGGGCAGGGACTGAAGCTTTCTTT. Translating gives CASSQDNDRAGTEAFF.

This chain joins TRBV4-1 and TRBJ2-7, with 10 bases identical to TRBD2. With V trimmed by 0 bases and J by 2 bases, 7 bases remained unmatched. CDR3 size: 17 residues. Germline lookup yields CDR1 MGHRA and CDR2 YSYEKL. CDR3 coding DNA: TGCGCCAGCAGCCAAGAGGCTAGCGGGGGCACTACCTACGAGCAGTACTTC. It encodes CASSQEASGGTTYEQYF.

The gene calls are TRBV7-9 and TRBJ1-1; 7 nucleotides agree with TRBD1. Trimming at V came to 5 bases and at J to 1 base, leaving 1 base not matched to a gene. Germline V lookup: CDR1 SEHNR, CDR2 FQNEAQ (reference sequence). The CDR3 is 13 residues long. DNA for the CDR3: TGTGCCAGCAGCGGGACAGCGAACACTGAAGCTTTCTTT. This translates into CASSGTANTEAFF.

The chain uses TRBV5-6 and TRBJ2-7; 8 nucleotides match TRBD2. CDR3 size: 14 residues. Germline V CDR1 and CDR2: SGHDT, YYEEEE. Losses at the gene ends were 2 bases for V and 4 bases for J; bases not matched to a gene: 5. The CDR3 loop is CASSLAGAFYEQYF. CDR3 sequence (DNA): TGTGCCAGCAGCTTAGCGGGGGCCTTTTACGAGCAGTACTTC.

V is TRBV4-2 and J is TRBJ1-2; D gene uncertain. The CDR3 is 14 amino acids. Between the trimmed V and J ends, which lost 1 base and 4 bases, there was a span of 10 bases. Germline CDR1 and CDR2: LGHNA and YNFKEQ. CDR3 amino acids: CASSQVASAYGYTF. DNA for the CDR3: TGTGCCAGCAGCCAAGTGGCCAGTGCCTATGGCTACACCTTC.